The 29 T cell receptor beta chains in this list originate from one sample, sequenced in a study of blood T cell repertoires in COVID-19. Here immunoSEQ multiplex PCR was the method, and the copy in TCRdb shows in-frame clones only, minus some. Among approximately 99,000 clones listed, over 80% were seen once. Sequenced input: peripheral blood. The receptor source for this set is a woman aged 70-85 years with acute or convalescent COVID-19.

The chain is built from TRBV28 and TRBJ1-5; TRBD1 might be the D (6 bases). V lost 6 bases and J 6 bases, leaving 15 bases between the germline ends. The CDR3 runs 14 residues. Germline lookup yields CDR1 MDHEN and CDR2 SYDVKM. The CDR3 DNA reads as TGTGCCAGCAGCACCAGGGAAGGGGGTCAGCCCCAGCATTTT. Amino acid sequence: CASSTREGGQPQHF.

This clone was counted only a few times. The chain joins TRBV28 to TRBJ1-5; D is unclear. Per the germline V gene, CDR1 is MDHEN and CDR2 is SYDVKM. The length of the CDR3 is 15 residues. Deletions cut 0 bases from V and 3 bases from J, with 9 bases between. The CDR3 DNA is TGTGCCAGCAGTTTATGGCAGGACTCCAATCAGCCCCAGCATTTT. It specifies CASSLWQDSNQPQHF. The full variable domain, in which reference TRBV28 and TRBJ1-5 provide the parts outside the CDR3, is DVKVTQSSRYLVKRTGEKVFLECVQDMDHENMFWYRQDPGLGLRLIYFSYDVKMKEKGDIPEGYSVSREKKERFSLILESASTNQTSMYLCASSLWQDSNQPQHFGDGTRLSIL.

The chain employs TRBV5-4 and TRBJ2-3, with D possibly TRBD2 on 5 matching bases. This CDR3 contains 14 residues. V was pared by 0 bases and J by 4 bases, with 9 bases between. CDR1 and CDR2 from the germline V gene are SGHNT and YYREEE (reference sequence). As DNA, the CDR3 is TGTGCCAGCAGCTTGGTCGGGGAGTCAGATACGCAGTATTTT. This gives the protein CASSLVGESDTQYF.

V is TRBV7-6 and J is TRBJ2-2; tentatively, D is TRBD1 (5 bases). V lost 1 base and J lost 1, with 10 bases in between. The CDR3 is 16 amino acids. From germline, CDR1 is SGHVS and CDR2 FNYEAQ. The CDR3 loop reads CASSLVQGLNTGELFF. The DNA for the CDR3 is TGTGCCAGCAGCTTAGTCCAGGGTCTGAACACCGGGGAGCTGTTTTTT.

In this sample, this clone turned up once. This chain uses TRBV5-6 with TRBJ1-5; 7 bases are a match to TRBD1. With V trimmed by 0 bases and J by 4 bases, 4 bases remained unmatched. The CDR3 has 15 residues. Germline V lookup: CDR1 SGHDT, CDR2 YYEEEE. The CDR3 spells CASSLGRQGNQPQHF. CDR3 bases: TGTGCCAGCAGCTTGGGGAGACAGGGAAATCAGCCCCAGCATTTT.

The rearrangement uses TRBV7-2 and TRBJ2-2; D gene uncertain. Per the germline V gene, CDR1 is SGHTA and CDR2 is FQGNSA. The V end was cut by 5 bases, the J end by 5 bases, with 9 bases between. This CDR3 is 13 amino acids long. The CDR3 loop reads CASSPTRTGELFF. In DNA, the CDR3 is TGTGCCAGCAGCCCGACAAGGACCGGGGAGCTGTTTTTT. The full variable domain, rest sourced from reference TRBV7-2 and TRBJ2-2, is GAGVSQSPSNKVTEKGKDVELRCDPISGHTALYWYRQSLGQGLEFLIYFQGNSAPDKSGLPSDRFSAERTGGSVSTLTIQRTQQEDSAVYLCASSPTRTGELFFGEGSRLTVL.

The chain links TRBV9 to TRBJ1-3, with a possible D match to TRBD1 (5 bases). Germline loops: CDR1 SGDLS, CDR2 YYNGEE. There are 16 residues in the CDR3. V lost 4 bases, J lost 0 bases, and 14 bases lay in between. The CDR3 sequence: CASSPTGGISGNTIYF. In nucleotides, the CDR3 is TGTGCCAGCAGCCCCACCGGGGGTATCTCTGGAAACACCATATATTTT.

The gene calls are TRBV19 and TRBJ2-1; D is perhaps TRBD1 (6 bases). This CDR3 has 12 residues. V lost 6 bases, J lost 8 bases, and 11 bases lay in between. CDR1 LNHDA and CDR2 SQIVND come from the germline V gene (reference sequence). In DNA, the CDR3 is TGTGCCAGTAGGTCGAGGGGGTATGAGCAGTTCTTC. It is translated as CASRSRGYEQFF.

V usage is TRBV15 and J usage is TRBJ1-2; 11 positions match TRBD1. Per the germline V gene, CDR1 is LNHNV and CDR2 is YYDKDF (reference sequence). CDR3 length: 16 residues. Unmatched junction bases numbered 10, after V lost 6 bases and J lost 4 bases. For the CDR3, the DNA is TGTGCCACCAGGGGAGGACAGGGGGCCTTTTTCTATGGCTACACCTTC. Protein sequence: CATRGGQGAFFYGYTF. The whole variable domain, filled in from reference TRBV15 and TRBJ1-2, reads DAMVIQNPRYQVTQFGKPVTLSCSQTLNHNVMYWYQQKSSQAPKLLFHYYDKDFNNEADTPDNFQSRRPNTSFCFLDIRSPGLGDTAMYLCATRGGQGAFFYGYTFGSGTRLTVV.

The chain uses TRBV4-2 and TRBJ2-3; D is uncertain. V was pared by 0 bases and J by 0 bases, with 10 bases between. The CDR3 has 16 amino acids. CDR1 and CDR2 from the germline V gene are LGHNA and YNFKEQ. CDR3 protein: CASSQDRLFSTDTQYF. The DNA for the CDR3 is TGTGCCAGCAGCCAAGATCGGTTATTTAGCACAGATACGCAGTATTTT.

V and J are TRBV19 and TRBJ1-6; D perhaps matches TRBD1 (5 bases). Trimming removed 3 bases at V and 7 bases at J, with 10 bases between. The CDR3 has 14 amino acids. The germline gives CDR1 LNHDA, CDR2 SQIVND (reference sequence). The DNA of the CDR3 is TGTGCCAGTAGTATCGGAGGGGCAAATTCACCCCTCCACTTT. Amino acid sequence: CASSIGGANSPLHF. Variable domain in full (rest from reference TRBV19 and TRBJ1-6): DGGITQSPKYLFRKEGQNVTLSCEQNLNHDAMYWYRQDPGQGLRLIYYSQIVNDFQKGDIAEGYSVSREKKESFPLTVTSAQKNPTAFYLCASSIGGANSPLHFGNGTRLTVT.

The J gene is TRBJ2-7, the V gene TRBV11-2; 12 bases match TRBD1. The germline V gene encodes CDR1 SGHAT and CDR2 FQNNGV. V lost 1 base, J lost 7 bases, and 11 bases stayed unmatched. CDR3 size: 17 residues. As DNA, the CDR3 is TGTGCCAGCAGCTTAGCTCCGGGACAGGGGGCCTCCAGGGAGCAGTACGTC. This encodes CASSLAPGQGASREQYV.

V usage is TRBV18 and J usage is TRBJ2-5, with 10 bases aligning to TRBD1. The V and J ends lost 2 bases and 7 bases, in that order; junction bases with no gene match: 4. The germline gives CDR1 KGHSH, CDR2 LQKENI. This CDR3 is 14 amino acids long. CDR3 in DNA: TGTGCCAGCTCACCAGAAGGGACAGGGGTGACCCAGTACTTC. Its protein is CASSPEGTGVTQYF.

This clone was detected a few times. The chain combines TRBV28 with TRBJ2-4; maybe TRBD2 (6 bases). Deletions cut 5 bases from V and 3 bases from J, with 14 bases between. Germline CDR1 MDHEN, CDR2 SYDVKM. The CDR3 consists of 15 residues. This CDR3 is CASSHGGADKNIQYF. In DNA form, the CDR3 reads TGTGCCAGCAGTCACGGCGGGGCGGACAAAAACATTCAGTACTTC.

This clone has only one observation. CDR3: CATSDPKRGQQYF. In nucleotides, the CDR3 is TGTGCCACCAGTGACCCCAAGCGGGGCCAGCAGTATTTT. This chain joins TRBV24-1 and TRBJ2-3, with 7 bases lining up with TRBD2. Trimming cost V 4 bases and J 11 bases; bases outside gene matches: 8. Germline CDR1 KGHDR, CDR2 SFDVKD. This CDR3 comprises 13 residues.

The chain carries TRBV5-1 and TRBJ1-2; no reliable D call. Trimming cost V 5 bases and J 2 bases, with 10 bases left between them. Germline CDR1 SGHRS, CDR2 YFSETQ. This CDR3 has 13 residues. CDR3 nucleotides: TGCGCCAGCAGTCGGGAGGCGAACTATGGCTACACCTTC. It encodes CASSREANYGYTF.

CDR3 in DNA: TGTGCCAGCAGCGTAGTAGCAGCGGCGAACACTGAAGCTTTCTTT. Encoded protein: CASSVVAAANTEAFF. The rearrangement uses TRBV9 and TRBJ1-1; D remains ambiguous. The CDR3 has 15 residues. Trimming pared 0 bases from V and 1 base from J, leaving 10 bases between. CDR1 is SGDLS, CDR2 YYNGEE, per germline.

CDR3 sequence reads: CASSFREKLFF. The DNA for the CDR3 is TGTGCCAGCAGTTTCCGGGAAAAACTGTTTTTT. The chain employs TRBV28 and TRBJ1-4; D is unresolved. CDR1 is MDHEN, CDR2 SYDVKM, per germline. The V end was cut by 3 bases, the J end by 8 bases, with 4 bases between. This CDR3 spans 11 amino acids.

The genes are TRBV14 and TRBJ1-3; 7 bases match TRBD1. The CDR3 is made up of 17 amino acids. V lost 4 bases to trimming and J lost 1 base; unmatched junction nucleotides: 10. The germline V gene encodes CDR1 SGHDN and CDR2 FVKESK. Here the CDR3 DNA reads TGTGCCAGCAGCCGGGACAGATCATTTTGGTCTGGAAACACCATATATTTT. Translation gives CASSRDRSFWSGNTIYF.

The rearrangement uses TRBV11-2 and TRBJ1-2; the D gene is possibly TRBD1 (6 bases). Trimming cost V 5 bases and J 1 base, with 14 bases left between them. This CDR3 is built from 15 residues. The V gene's germline CDR1 is SGHAT and CDR2 FQNNGV. This CDR3 is CASSPGAGINYGYTF. CDR3 nucleotides: TGTGCCAGCAGCCCAGGGGCTGGAATTAACTATGGCTACACCTTC.

The chain couples TRBV27 to TRBJ2-2, with D perhaps matching TRBD1 (6 bases). The CDR3 contains 15 residues. Deletions cut 4 bases from V and 3 bases from J, with 12 bases between. The germline gives CDR1 MNHEY, CDR2 SMNVEV (reference sequence). The CDR3 bases are TGTGCCAGCAGTTCCCGACAGGATTACACCGGGGAGCTGTTTTTT. Amino acid sequence: CASSSRQDYTGELFF.

The chain joins TRBV3-1 (or the pseudogene TRBV3-2) to TRBJ2-3; weak D call: TRBD2 (7 bases). CDR1 and CDR2 (germline): LGHDT, YNNKEL (reference sequence). Trimming removed 4 bases from V and 3 bases from J, with 17 bases in between. This CDR3 contains 16 residues. Written as DNA, the CDR3 is TGTGCCAGCAGCCCGAGGGGGGGGCTTCGAACAGATACGCAGTATTTT. It codes for CASSPRGGLRTDTQYF.

This clone came up once. The chain links TRBV7-2 to TRBJ1-1; 7 bases are shared with TRBD1. The CDR3 is 16 amino acids. The germline V gene has CDR1 SGHTA and CDR2 FQGNSA. Trimming cost V 0 bases and J 4 bases; bases outside gene matches: 8. The CDR3 DNA sequence: TGTGCCAGCAGCTTAGCCCGACAGGGTGGGAGCACTGAAGCTTTCTTT. Encoded protein: CASSLARQGGSTEAFF.

The chain couples TRBV24-1 to TRBJ1-2; D might be TRBD1 (5 bases). This CDR3 is built from 11 residues. Germline loops: CDR1 KGHDR, CDR2 SFDVKD. Trimming removed 7 bases from V and 5 bases from J, with 7 bases in between. The CDR3 nucleotides are TGTGCCACCAGGGACAATTATGGCTACACCTTC. This encodes CATRDNYGYTF.

For the CDR3, the DNA is TGTGCCAGTAGGGGGGAGACTAGCGGTTACAATGAGCAGTTCTTC. Encoded protein: CASRGETSGYNEQFF. The chain has TRBV19 and TRBJ2-1, with 9 nucleotides matching TRBD2. The germline V gene encodes CDR1 LNHDA and CDR2 SQIVND (reference sequence). The CDR3 contains 15 residues. With V trimmed by 6 bases and J by 4 bases, 7 bases remained unmatched. Variable domain in full (rest from reference TRBV19 and TRBJ2-1): DGGITQSPKYLFRKEGQNVTLSCEQNLNHDAMYWYRQDPGQGLRLIYYSQIVNDFQKGDIAEGYSVSREKKESFPLTVTSAQKNPTAFYLCASRGETSGYNEQFFGPGTRLTVL.

This chain connects TRBV21-1 to TRBJ2-3; the table's TRBD1 call for D was not verified on the DNA. TRBV21-1 is termed a pseudogene. The CDR3 has 14 residues. CDR3 DNA: TGTGCCAGCCAAGGGGGATCTAGCACAGATACGCAGTATTTT. It specifies CASQGGSSTDTQYF.

This chain uses TRBV5-4 with TRBJ2-1, with TRBD2 matching over 11 bases. The CDR3 totals 15 residues. The germline V gene encodes CDR1 SGHNT and CDR2 YYREEE (reference sequence). V trimming: 4 bases; J trimming: 8 bases; junction bases outside the gene matches: 8. The CDR3 DNA sequence: TGTGCCAGCAGCCTTAGCGGGAGGGGCACCTATGAGCAGTTCTTC. Translated: CASSLSGRGTYEQFF.

The V and J genes are TRBV19 and TRBJ1-6; D might be TRBD1 (5 bases). Germline V gene sequence: CDR1 LNHDA, CDR2 SQIVND (reference sequence). The CDR3 runs to 16 residues. The V end lost 1 base, the J end lost 7 bases, and 14 bases lay between the germline ends. CDR3 coding DNA: TGTGCCAGTAGTATAGTTTGGGGACTGAGGAATTCACCCCTCCACTTT. This sequence encodes CASSIVWGLRNSPLHF.

In its sample, this clone was seen a few times. The rearrangement links TRBV27 to TRBJ1-2, with D unclear. Trimming cost V 1 base and J 2 bases, with 5 bases left between them. Germline CDR1 MNHEY, CDR2 SMNVEV (reference sequence). This CDR3 region has 13 residues. The CDR3 protein is CASSLFPNYGYTF. The CDR3 region has the DNA TGTGCCAGCAGTTTATTTCCGAACTATGGCTACACCTTC.